The 23 T cell receptor beta chains below were found in one sample sequenced in a study of metastatic and nonmetastatic thyroid tumors. With MiXCR, TCRdb called clones anew from the PCR reads. Seen here are roughly 93,000 clones, roughly 12% observed once, and the top ten hold over 9%. No treatment had been given to any patient before thyroid surgery. Source material: blood. These TCRs come from a female donor with papillary thyroid cancer or a benign thyroid nodule (not recorded which). Some clones in this sample may be carry-over from other donors' samples.

This clone was counted ten times or more. Other DNA sequences in this specimen translate into the identical CDR3. The rearrangement links TRBV19 to TRBJ2-1, with D perhaps being TRBD1 or TRBD2 (5 bases each). CDR1 LNHDA and CDR2 SQIVND come from the germline V gene (reference sequence). The CDR3 loop spans 14 amino acids. Trimming shortened V by 6 bases and J by 4 bases, and 13 bases separated the two germline ends. This CDR3 reads CASRAGTSYNEQFF. In DNA form, the CDR3 reads TGTGCCAGTAGGGCAGGGACCAGTTACAATGAGCAGTTCTTC.

The rearrangement joins TRBV6-2 or TRBV6-3 to TRBJ1-2; 7 bases align to TRBD1. Looked up from germline, CDR1 is MNHEY and CDR2 is SVGEGT. V dropped 6 bases and J dropped 5; count of bases not matched to a gene: 3. This CDR3 comprises 12 residues. The CDR3 reads CASREGQYGYTF. As DNA, the CDR3 is TGTGCCAGCAGGGAGGGACAGTATGGCTACACCTTC.

Turning to this clone: This sequence may be a read error, since a much larger clone differs from it by one base. The J gene is TRBJ1-6, the V gene TRBV7-9; the match to TRBD1 covers 8 bases. The CDR3 has 13 amino acids. Germline-derived CDR1 and CDR2 are SEHNR and FQNEAQ (reference sequence). The CDR3 bases are TGTGCCAACAGCCTCGACAGGGGCTCACCCCTCCACTTT. Translated, it gives CANSLDRGSPLHF.

This clone was detected ten times or more. The chain has TRBV12-3 or TRBV12-4 and TRBJ1-4, with 10 bases identical to TRBD1. V dropped 8 bases and J dropped 5; count of bases not matched to a gene: 5. This CDR3 has 14 amino acids. The DNA for the CDR3 is TGTGCCAGCCTCCCGGGACAGGGGAATGAAAAACTGTTTTTT. Protein: CASLPGQGNEKLFF.

This clone was seen at least ten times. The chain links TRBV20-1 to TRBJ1-2; D not certain. This CDR3 has 13 amino acids. Germline CDR1 and CDR2: DFQATT and SNEGSKA (reference sequence). The V gene lost 3 bases and the J gene lost 5 bases, with 13 bases spanning the gap. The CDR3 protein is CSARLIEDYGYTF. The DNA of the CDR3 is TGCAGTGCTAGGCTGATTGAGGATTATGGCTACACCTTC.

This sequence joins TRBV19 and TRBJ2-7, with TRBD1 as a possible D gene (5 bases). The germline gives CDR1 LNHDA, CDR2 SQIVND (reference sequence). The CDR3 sequence is 14 residues long. V lost 10 bases and J 6 bases, leaving 22 bases between the germline ends. The CDR3 is CAITQGPDTCEQYF. The CDR3 DNA follows: TGTGCCATTACCCAGGGCCCCGATACGTGCGAGCAGTACTTC. Full variable domain (missing parts from reference TRBV19 and TRBJ2-7): DGGITQSPKYLFRKEGQNVTLSCEQNLNHDAMYWYRQDPGQGLRLIYYSQIVNDFQKGDIAEGYSVSREKKESFPLTVTSAQKNPTAFYLCAITQGPDTCEQYFGPGTRLTVT.

With respect to this clone: A much larger clonotype is one base distant, so this may be a read error. The J gene is TRBJ2-1, the V gene TRBV11-1; D possibly uses TRBD1 or TRBD2 (5 bases each). CDR1 is SGHAT, CDR2 FQDESV, per germline (reference sequence). This CDR3 is built from 15 residues. CDR3 sequence: CASSPRDQFPSEQLF. CDR3 nucleotides: TGTGCCAGCAGCCCCCGGGACCAGTTCCCCAGTGAGCAGCTCTTC.

This clone showed up just a few times. This may stem from a read error, because a much larger clone lies one nucleotide away. This rearrangement joins TRBV2 to TRBJ2-7; D unclear. The germline gives CDR1 SNHLY, CDR2 FYNNEI. The CDR3 totals 12 residues. V was clipped by 4 bases and J by 13 bases, with 17 bases between them. CDR3 nucleotides: TGTGCCAGCAGTGTTGGGGTGATCGGGCATTACTTC. It yields the protein CASSVGVIGHYF.

This clone was found many times. J is TRBJ1-3 and V is TRBV3-1, with D maybe TRBD1 (5 bases). Trimming removed 7 bases from V and 0 bases from J, with 10 bases in between. Germline values: CDR1 LGHDT, CDR2 YNNKEL (reference sequence). There are 14 residues in the CDR3. CDR3 amino acids: CASNIQGSGNTIYF. DNA of the CDR3: TGTGCCAGCAATATTCAGGGCTCTGGAAACACCATATATTTT.

This clone came up many times. The CDR3 nucleotides read TGTGCCAGCAGTGAGGACTACCAACAGTATTTT. It translates to CASSEDYQQYF. The chain employs TRBV28 and TRBJ2-3, with D possibly matching TRBD2 (6 bases). Trimming removed 5 bases at V and 12 bases at J, with 12 bases between. The length of the CDR3 is 11 residues. CDR1 MDHEN and CDR2 SYDVKM come from the germline V gene.

Notes on this clone: This clone may be a read error of a much larger clone one base away. The chain links TRBV9 to TRBJ1-4, with D maybe TRBD1 (6 bases). CDR1 is SGDLS, CDR2 YYNGEE, per germline. Trimming stripped 6 bases from V and 8 bases from J, with 17 bases between. The CDR3 extends over 14 amino acids. The CDR3 DNA sequence: TGTGCCAGCATCTCATCCAGGGGTAGGGAAAAACTGTTTTTT. Translation gives CASISSRGREKLFF.

At least ten counts were recorded for this clone. The J gene is TRBJ1-1, the V gene TRBV7-3; perhaps TRBD1 as D (5 bases). In germline, CDR1 is SGHTA, CDR2 FQGTGA. CDR3 size: 15 residues. Trimming took off 2 bases at V and 0 bases at J, with 10 bases between the two ends. The DNA of the CDR3 is TGTGCCAGCAGCTTAGGGGGGGGGATGAACACTGAAGCTTTCTTT. Its protein is CASSLGGGMNTEAFF.

For this clone: A much larger clone differs by one base, so this may be a read error. Other DNA sequences in this specimen translate into the identical CDR3. The J gene is TRBJ2-2, the V gene TRBV19, with D possibly TRBD2 on 6 matching bases. Germline V gives CDR1 LNHDA, CDR2 SQIVND (reference sequence). The CDR3 has 15 residues. The CDR3 sequence is CASVLAGGNAGELFF. The CDR3 DNA sequence: TGTGCCAGTGTACTAGCTGGAGGGAACGCCGGGGAGCTGTTTTTT. Based on the CDR3 plus reference TRBV19 and TRBJ2-2, the full variable domain is DGGITQSPKYLFRKEGQNVTLSCEQNLNHDAMYWYRQDPGQGLRLIYYSQIVNDFQKGDIAEGYSVSREKKESFPLTVTSAQKNPTAFYLCASVLAGGNAGELFFGEGSRLTVL.

This clone has just a few counts. A much larger clone is a single base away; this may be a read error. The J gene is TRBJ2-1, the V gene TRBV15; possibly TRBD1 for D (6 bases). In germline, CDR1 is LNHNV, CDR2 YYDKDF (reference sequence). This CDR3 is built from 16 residues. Here the CDR3 reads CATSRDPGTWYNEQSF. CDR3 coding DNA: TGTGCCACCAGCAGGGACCCCGGGACATGGTACAATGAGCAGTCCTTC.

As to this clone: One end of the junction does not line up with germline, which may come from a read error. The rearrangement joins TRBV20-1 to TRBJ2-2; TRBD1 matches at 9 bases. Germline-derived CDR1 and CDR2 are DFQATT and SNEGSKA (reference sequence). This CDR3 spans 13 amino acids. The CDR3 DNA is TGCAGTGCTAGGGACAGGGGCACCGGGCAGCTGTTATTT. Encoded protein: CSARDRGTGQLLF.

This clone was recorded at least ten times. This chain joins TRBV20-1 and TRBJ1-4; D possibly corresponds to TRBD1 (6 bases). V was shortened by 1 base and J by 3 bases, with 9 bases between the two germline ends. The CDR3 extends over 14 amino acids. Germline V CDR1 and CDR2: DFQATT, SNEGSKA (reference sequence). The DNA of the CDR3 is TGCAGTGCTAGAGGGACAGCGCCTAATGAAAAACTGTTTTTT. This sequence encodes CSARGTAPNEKLFF.

This clone was observed many times. V usage is TRBV5-5 and J usage is TRBJ2-7; TRBD2 matches at 8 bases. The CDR3 sequence is 15 residues long. Germline trimming cut 2 bases from V and 4 bases from J; bases unmatched to any gene: 8. The germline gives CDR1 SGHKS, CDR2 YYEKEE (reference sequence). This chain's CDR3 is CASSFTGTSVYEQYF. CDR3 DNA sequence: TGTGCCAGCAGCTTTACAGGGACTAGTGTATACGAGCAGTACTTC.

This clone was counted a few times. This rearrangement joins TRBV6-1 to TRBJ1-5; possibly TRBD1 for D (5 bases). From germline, CDR1 is MNHNS and CDR2 SASEGT. Trimming left V 9 bases short and J 0 bases short, with 9 bases between. The CDR3 is made up of 13 amino acids. In DNA, the CDR3 is TGTGCCAGGAATAGGGGTAGCAATCAGCCCCAGCATTTT. This gives the protein CARNRGSNQPQHF.

This clone showed up many times. The CDR3 nucleotides read TGTGCCAGCAGTTCGATAACAGGGGTTCGCGCCAAAAACATTCAGTACTTC. This codes for CASSSITGVRAKNIQYF. The rearrangement joins TRBV27 to TRBJ2-4, with 7 bases lining up with TRBD1. The J segment lost 1 base and the V segment lost 4 bases, leaving 10 bases of the junction unmatched. Germline-derived CDR1 and CDR2 are MNHEY and SMNVEV (reference sequence). The CDR3 is 17 residues long.

This clone was observed many times. The chain is built from TRBV6-5 and TRBJ2-7, with a tentative D call TRBD2 (5 bases). V was clipped by 0 bases and J by 5 bases, with 11 bases between them. CDR3 length: 14 amino acids. The V gene's germline CDR1 is MNHEY and CDR2 SVGAGI. The CDR3, as DNA: TGTGCCAGCAGTTACTCGACCGGGAACAACGAGCAGTACTTC. As protein: CASSYSTGNNEQYF.

This chain links TRBV6-1 with TRBJ2-1, with 8 bases that match TRBD1. This CDR3 spans 14 amino acids. Germline trimming cut 6 bases from V and 9 bases from J; bases unmatched to any gene: 10. Germline-derived CDR1 and CDR2 are MNHNS and SASEGT. The CDR3 here is CASRETGVGGEQFF. CDR3 coding DNA: TGTGCCAGCAGGGAGACAGGGGTTGGGGGTGAGCAGTTCTTC.

This clone was recorded many times. This chain connects TRBV6-1 to TRBJ2-1; D might be TRBD2 (5 bases). The V and J ends lost 5 bases and 3 bases respectively, with 20 bases between them. Germline-derived CDR1 and CDR2 are MNHNS and SASEGT. The CDR3 spans 17 residues. The CDR3 bases are TGTGCCAGCAGTCAAGACCGGACTTTTCGATACTACAATGAGCAGTTCTTC. The encoded protein is CASSQDRTFRYYNEQFF.

This clone was seen repeatedly, ten times or more. Other nucleotide sequences from this sample produce the same CDR3. J is TRBJ2-7 and V is TRBV5-1; TRBD1 aligns across 8 bases. The germline V gene encodes CDR1 SGHRS and CDR2 YFSETQ. CDR3 length equals 14 residues. Trimming cost V 0 bases and J 1 base; bases outside gene matches: 0. Here the CDR3 reads CASSLGQGSYEQYF. DNA of the CDR3: TGCGCCAGCAGCTTGGGACAGGGGTCCTACGAGCAGTACTTC.